This TCR beta chain is from a study of cytomegalovirus exposure and HLA in healthy donors. J lost 5 bases, V lost 4 bases, and 10 bases had no gene match. The V gene's germline CDR1 is SEHNR and CDR2 FQNEAQ (reference sequence). The CDR3 totals 15 residues. The protocol was immunoSEQ multiplex PCR, while the TCRdb copy is restricted to in-frame clones and leaves out a portion. The repertoire consists of under 150,000 clones, with approximately 90% occurring once and the leading ten covering 1.5% to 2%. Broader study findings: Cytomegalovirus-associated TCR beta chains were listed, numbering 164.

This clone was detected once. What it recognizes is unknown. The clonotype originates from a woman between 18 and 29 years old in good health and CMV-seronegative. V and J are TRBV7-9 and TRBJ2-5, with TRBD1 matching over 7 bases. The sample consisted of PBMCs. CDR3 loop: CASSSRDRVLETQYF. DNA of the CDR3: TGTGCCAGCAGCTCCCGTGACAGGGTGTTGGAGACCCAGTACTTC.